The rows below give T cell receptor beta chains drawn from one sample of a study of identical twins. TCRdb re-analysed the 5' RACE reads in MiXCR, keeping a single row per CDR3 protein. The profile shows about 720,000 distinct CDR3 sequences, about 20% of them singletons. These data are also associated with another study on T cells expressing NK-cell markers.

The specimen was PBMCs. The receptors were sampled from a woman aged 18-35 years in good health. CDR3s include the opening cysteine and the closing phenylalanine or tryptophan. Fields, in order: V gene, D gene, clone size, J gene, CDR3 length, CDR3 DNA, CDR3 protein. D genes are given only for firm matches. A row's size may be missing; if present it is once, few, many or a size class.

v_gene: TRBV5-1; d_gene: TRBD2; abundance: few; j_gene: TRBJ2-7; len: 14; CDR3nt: TGCGCCAGCAGCTTGGGCGGGAGGGCCCACGAGCAGTACTTC; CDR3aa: CASSLGGRAHEQYF
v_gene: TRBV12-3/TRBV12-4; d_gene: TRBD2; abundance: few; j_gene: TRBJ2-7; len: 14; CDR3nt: TGTGCCAGCAGACTAGCGAGCCTCCCCTACGAGCAGTACTTC; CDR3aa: CASRLASLPYEQYF
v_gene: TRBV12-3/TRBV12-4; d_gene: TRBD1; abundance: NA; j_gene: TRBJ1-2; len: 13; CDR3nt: TGTGCCAGCAGAAGGACAGGGGGCATTTCGTGCACCTTC; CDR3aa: CASRRTGGISCTF
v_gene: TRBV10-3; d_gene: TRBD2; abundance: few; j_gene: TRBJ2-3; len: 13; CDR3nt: TGTGCCAGTCTAGCGGGGGTCGGTAATACGCAGTATTTT; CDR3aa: CASLAGVGNTQYF
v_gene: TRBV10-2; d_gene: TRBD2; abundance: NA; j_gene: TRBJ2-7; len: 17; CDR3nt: TGCGCCAGCAGTGAGGCCGGCTGGGGGAGGGCTCGGTACGAGCAGTACTTC; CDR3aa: CASSEAGWGRARYEQYF
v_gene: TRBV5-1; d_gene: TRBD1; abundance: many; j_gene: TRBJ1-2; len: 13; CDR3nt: TGTGCCAGCAGTTCTGACAGGGGAGGAGGCTACACCTTC; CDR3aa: CASSSDRGGGYTF
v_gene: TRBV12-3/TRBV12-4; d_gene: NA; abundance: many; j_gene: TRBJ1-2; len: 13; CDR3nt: TGTGCCAGCAGTTTAGTAACCGGGAATGGCTACACCTTC; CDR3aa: CASSLVTGNGYTF
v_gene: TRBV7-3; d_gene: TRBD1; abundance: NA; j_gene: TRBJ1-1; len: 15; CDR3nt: TGTGCCAGCAGACTCCTAGGGGGCGAGGGCACTGAAGCTTTCTTT; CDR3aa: CASRLLGGEGTEAFF
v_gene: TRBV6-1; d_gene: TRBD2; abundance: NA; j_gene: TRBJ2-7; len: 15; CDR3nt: TGTGCCAGCAGTCGAACACTAGCGGGGGACGAAGAGCAGTACTTC; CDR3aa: CASSRTLAGDEEQYF
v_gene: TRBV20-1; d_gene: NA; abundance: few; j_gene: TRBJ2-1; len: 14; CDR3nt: TGCAGTGCTAGACCCCTAGAAGGCCGGAATGAGCAGTTCTTC; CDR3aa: CSARPLEGRNEQFF
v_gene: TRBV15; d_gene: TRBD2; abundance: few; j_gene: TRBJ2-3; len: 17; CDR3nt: TGTGCCACCAGCAGAGGATTAGCGGGAGAGGGTGCAGATACGCAGTATTTT; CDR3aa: CATSRGLAGEGADTQYF
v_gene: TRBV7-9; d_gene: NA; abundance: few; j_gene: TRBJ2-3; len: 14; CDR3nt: TGTGCCAGCAGCCTCAAGACAGATACAGATACGCAGTATTTT; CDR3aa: CASSLKTDTDTQYF
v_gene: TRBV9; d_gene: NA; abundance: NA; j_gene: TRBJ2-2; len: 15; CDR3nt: TGTGCCAGCAGCGTATCGACAGGGAACACCGGGGAGCTGTTTTTT; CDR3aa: CASSVSTGNTGELFF
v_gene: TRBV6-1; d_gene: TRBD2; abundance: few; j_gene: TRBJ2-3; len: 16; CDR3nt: TGTGCCAGCAGTCTTATAGGAGCGGGGCCCATAGGTACGCAGTATTTT; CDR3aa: CASSLIGAGPIGTQYF
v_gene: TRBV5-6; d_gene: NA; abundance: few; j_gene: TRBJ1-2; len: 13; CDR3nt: TGTGCCAGCAGCCCGGAACAGGGCTATGGCTACACCTTC; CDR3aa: CASSPEQGYGYTF
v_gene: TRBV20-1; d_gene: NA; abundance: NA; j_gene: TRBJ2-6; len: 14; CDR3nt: TGCAGTGCTAGAGAGCTTGATGGGGCCAACGTCCTGACTTTC; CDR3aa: CSARELDGANVLTF
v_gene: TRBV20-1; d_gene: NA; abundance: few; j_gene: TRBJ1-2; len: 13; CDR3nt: TGCAGTGCTAACGACAGGACTAACTATGGCTACACCTTC; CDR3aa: CSANDRTNYGYTF
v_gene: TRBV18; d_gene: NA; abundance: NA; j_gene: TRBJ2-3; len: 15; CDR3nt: TGTGCCAGCTCAAACCAGGGTGTTGGGACAGATACGCAGTATTTT; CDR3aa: CASSNQGVGTDTQYF
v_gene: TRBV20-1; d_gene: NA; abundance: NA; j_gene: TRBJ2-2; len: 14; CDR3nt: TGCAGTGCTGAGGACCACAGGGTGGCCGGGGAGCTGTTTTTT; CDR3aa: CSAEDHRVAGELFF
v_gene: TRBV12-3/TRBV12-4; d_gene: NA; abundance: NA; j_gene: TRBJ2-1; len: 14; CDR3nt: TGTGCCAGCAAGAGTGTTAGGTCCTACAATGAGCAGTTCTTC; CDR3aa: CASKSVRSYNEQFF
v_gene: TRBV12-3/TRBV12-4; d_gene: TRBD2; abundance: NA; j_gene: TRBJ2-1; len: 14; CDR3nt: TGTGCCAGCAGAGAAGCGGGAAGCTACAATGAGCAGTTCTTC; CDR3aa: CASREAGSYNEQFF
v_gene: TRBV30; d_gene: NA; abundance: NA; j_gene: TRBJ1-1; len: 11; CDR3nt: TGTGCCCGGGGTAGGAACACTGAAGCTTTCTTT; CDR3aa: CARGRNTEAFF
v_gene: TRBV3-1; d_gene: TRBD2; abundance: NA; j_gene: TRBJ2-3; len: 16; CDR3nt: TGTGCCAGCAGCCAAGAGACAGCGGGAGGGCCCCATACGCAGTATTTT; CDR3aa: CASSQETAGGPHTQYF
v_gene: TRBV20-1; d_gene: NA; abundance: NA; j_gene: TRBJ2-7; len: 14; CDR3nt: TGCAGTGCTAGAGGGTCTTCTTCCTCCTACGAGCAGTACTTC; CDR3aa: CSARGSSSSYEQYF
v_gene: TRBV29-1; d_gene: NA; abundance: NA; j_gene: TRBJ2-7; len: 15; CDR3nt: TGCAGCGTTGGGCAGAAGGGCCGCCCCTCCTACGAGCAGTACTTC; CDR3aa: CSVGQKGRPSYEQYF
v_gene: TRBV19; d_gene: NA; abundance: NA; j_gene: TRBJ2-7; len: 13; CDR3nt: TGTGCCAGTAGGGACCTGAGATCCTACGAGCAGTACTTC; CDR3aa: CASRDLRSYEQYF
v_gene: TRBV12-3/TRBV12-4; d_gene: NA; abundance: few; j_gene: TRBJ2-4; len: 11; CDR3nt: TGTGCCAGCAGTTTACAGTTCGCTCAGTACTTC; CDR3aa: CASSLQFAQYF
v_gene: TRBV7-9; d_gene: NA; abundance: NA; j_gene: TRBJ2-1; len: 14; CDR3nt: TGTGCCAGCAGCTCACCACCAGGGTCGGATGAGCAGTTCTTC; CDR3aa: CASSSPPGSDEQFF
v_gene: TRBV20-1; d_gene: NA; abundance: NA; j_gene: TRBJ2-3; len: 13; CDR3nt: TGCAGTGCTCTTCGCCATTCCGCAGATACGCAGTATTTT; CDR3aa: CSALRHSADTQYF
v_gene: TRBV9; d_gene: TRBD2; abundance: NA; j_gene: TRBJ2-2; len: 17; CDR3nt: TGTGCCAGCAGCGTAGCTACGGCGGGAGCACATTCCGGGGAGCTGTTTTTT; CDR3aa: CASSVATAGAHSGELFF
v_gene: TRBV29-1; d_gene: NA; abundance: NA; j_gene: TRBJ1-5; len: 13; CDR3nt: TGCAGCGTTGTAGATACCTTCTCGGAGCCCCAGCATTTT; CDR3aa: CSVVDTFSEPQHF
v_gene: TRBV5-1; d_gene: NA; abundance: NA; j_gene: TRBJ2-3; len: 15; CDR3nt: TGCGCCAGCAGCTTGGACCGACAGCGATGGGAGACGCAGTATTTT; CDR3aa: CASSLDRQRWETQYF
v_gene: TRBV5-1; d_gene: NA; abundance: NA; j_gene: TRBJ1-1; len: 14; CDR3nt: TGCGCCAGCAGCTTGGCCAACCCAACTACTGAAGCTTTCTTT; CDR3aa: CASSLANPTTEAFF
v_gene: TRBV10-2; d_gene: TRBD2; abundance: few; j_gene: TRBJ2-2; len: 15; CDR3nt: TGCGCCAGCCGGCTAGCGGGAGGGCCGACCGGGGAGCTGTTTTTT; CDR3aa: CASRLAGGPTGELFF
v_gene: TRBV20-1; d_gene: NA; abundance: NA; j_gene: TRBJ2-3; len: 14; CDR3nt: TGCAGTGCTAGCGGAACCACCCCCACAGATACGCAGTATTTT; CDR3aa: CSASGTTPTDTQYF
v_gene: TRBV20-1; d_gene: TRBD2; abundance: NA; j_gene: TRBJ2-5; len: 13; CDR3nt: TGCAGTGCCGGGGGGGAGGGTCCGAAGACCCAGTACTTC; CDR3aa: CSAGGEGPKTQYF
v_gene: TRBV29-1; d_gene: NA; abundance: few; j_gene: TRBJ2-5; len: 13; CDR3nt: TGCAGCGTTGGGAGCCACCAGGGGGAGACCCAGTACTTC; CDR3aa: CSVGSHQGETQYF
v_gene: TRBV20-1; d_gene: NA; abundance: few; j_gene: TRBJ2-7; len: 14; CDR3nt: TGCAGTGCTGTACCATCGGGACGGCTCTACGAGCAGTACTTC; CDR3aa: CSAVPSGRLYEQYF
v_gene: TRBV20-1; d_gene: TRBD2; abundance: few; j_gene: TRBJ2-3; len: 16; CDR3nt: TGCAGTGCTAGAGATACTAGCGGTTATGCCCATCCGACGCAGTATTTT; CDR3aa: CSARDTSGYAHPTQYF
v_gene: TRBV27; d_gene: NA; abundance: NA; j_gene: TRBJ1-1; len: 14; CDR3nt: TGTGCCAGCAGGAGACAGGCCCTGAACACTGAAGCTTTCTTT; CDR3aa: CASRRQALNTEAFF
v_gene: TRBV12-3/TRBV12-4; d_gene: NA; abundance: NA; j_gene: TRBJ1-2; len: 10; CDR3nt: TGTGCCAGCAGTATTAATGGCTACACCTTC; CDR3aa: CASSINGYTF